A single sample gave rise to the 8 T cell receptor beta chains below, sequenced in a study of patients and donors after allogeneic stem cell transplantation. MiXCR, run by TCRdb on the RT-PCR reads, gives a single entry per CDR3 protein. The repertoire holds around 90,000 distinct CDR3 sequences, with 48% as singletons. Sample: blood, either unsorted or a sorted T cell fraction (not recorded which). The source of these receptors is a human donor who was either an allogeneic HSCT recipient or a stem cell or donor lymphocyte infusion donor (not recorded which). It is not recorded whose cells these are; they may come from a transplant donor.

The J gene is TRBJ2-7, the V gene TRBV28; 10 bases line up with TRBD2. This CDR3 contains 16 residues. Trimming cost V 6 bases and J 1 base; bases outside gene matches: 9. The germline gives CDR1 MDHEN, CDR2 SYDVKM. The CDR3 region is CASRPLAGGVSYEQYF. In nucleotides, the CDR3 is TGTGCCAGCAGACCTTTAGCGGGAGGCGTTTCCTACGAGCAGTACTTC.

The chain employs TRBV19 and TRBJ1-5, with unresolved D. There are 15 residues in the CDR3. V was pared by 1 base and J by 2 bases, with 9 bases between. Germline loops: CDR1 LNHDA, CDR2 SQIVND (reference sequence). CDR3 protein: CASSIAGIGNQPQHF. CDR3 sequence (DNA): TGTGCCAGTAGTATAGCCGGGATCGGCAATCAGCCCCAGCATTTT.

The table lists this clonotype with a few counts. The chain combines TRBV12-3 or TRBV12-4 with TRBJ1-4; D is uncertain. The CDR3 is 14 amino acids. The V gene lost 7 bases and the J gene lost 4 bases, with 13 bases spanning the gap. CDR3 amino acids: CASIYSGGNEKLFF. Written as DNA, the CDR3 is TGTGCCAGCATCTATTCAGGCGGTAATGAAAAACTGTTTTTT.

The chain is built from TRBV29-1 and TRBJ1-2, with 9 bases identical to TRBD1. Germline V gives CDR1 SQVTM, CDR2 ANQGSEA. CDR3 size: 12 residues. Trimming cost V 7 bases and J 6 bases; bases outside gene matches: 6. In DNA, the CDR3 is TGCAGCGCCCGGACAGGGGTGAATGGCTACACCTTC. Protein sequence: CSARTGVNGYTF.

The CDR3 DNA sequence: TGTGCCATCAGTCATGGGACAGTTAACTATGGCTACACCTTC. This encodes CAISHGTVNYGYTF. The chain recombines TRBV10-3 with TRBJ1-2; 7 bases agree with TRBD1. CDR1 is ENHRY, CDR2 SYGVKD, per germline. The length of the CDR3 is 14 residues. Trimming removed 5 bases from V and 1 base from J; junction bases left unmatched: 4.

The J gene is TRBJ1-3, the V gene TRBV5-6, with TRBD1 as a possible D gene (6 bases). Germline CDR1 reads SGHDT; CDR2 reads YYEEEE. The CDR3 length is 15 residues. V was shortened by 0 bases and J by 3 bases, with 10 bases between the two germline ends. CDR3 sequence: CASSLGQEGGNTIYF. Written as DNA, the CDR3 is TGTGCCAGCAGCTTGGGACAGGAAGGTGGAAACACCATATATTTT.

The CDR3 loop is CASSLGGTNSPLHF. The CDR3 coding sequence is TGTGCCAGCAGCTTAGGGGGAACTAATTCACCCCTCCACTTT. This chain joins TRBV7-9 and TRBJ1-6; D ambiguous. V was shortened by 1 base and J by 6 bases, with 7 bases between the two germline ends. This CDR3 is 14 amino acids long. Germline V CDR1 and CDR2: SEHNR, FQNEAQ (reference sequence).

The chain recombines TRBV4-3 with TRBJ1-1; perhaps TRBD1 as D (5 bases). There are 15 residues in the CDR3. Germline CDR1 LGHNA, CDR2 YSLEER. V was clipped by 3 bases and J by 2 bases, with 13 bases between them. The CDR3 DNA sequence: TGCGCCAGCAGCCAGTTAATGACAGTTAACACTGAAGCTTTCTTT. Protein product: CASSQLMTVNTEAFF.